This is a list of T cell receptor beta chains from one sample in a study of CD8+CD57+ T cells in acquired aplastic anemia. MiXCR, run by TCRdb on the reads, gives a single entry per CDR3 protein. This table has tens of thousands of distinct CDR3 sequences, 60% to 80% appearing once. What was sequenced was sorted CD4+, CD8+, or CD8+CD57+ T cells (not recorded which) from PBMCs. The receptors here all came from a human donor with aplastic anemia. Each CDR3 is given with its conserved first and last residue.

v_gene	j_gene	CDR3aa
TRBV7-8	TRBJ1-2	CASSPGAHGYTF
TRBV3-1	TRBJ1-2	CASSSERGADGYTF
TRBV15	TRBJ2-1	CATSRGDPASNEQFF
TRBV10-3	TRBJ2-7	CAITYDRGLSYEQYF
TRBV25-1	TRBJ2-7	CASSEDRGPKQYF
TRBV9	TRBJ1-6	CASSIGTGGRSSSPLHF
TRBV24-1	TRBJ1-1	CATRGRQNTEAFF
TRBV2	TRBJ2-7	CASSETRYEQYF
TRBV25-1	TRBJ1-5	CASSELDSQQPQHF
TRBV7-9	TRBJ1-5	CASSLAGQGYNQPQHF
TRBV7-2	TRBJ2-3	CASSLGGADTQYF
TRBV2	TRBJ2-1	CASSRLPEQFF
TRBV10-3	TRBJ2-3	CAIRPMGGLGDTQYF
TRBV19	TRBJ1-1	CASTLTDGVGTEAFF
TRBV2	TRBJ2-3	CASSGGEYGTDTQYF
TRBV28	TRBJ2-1	CASSLKGGPYNEQFF
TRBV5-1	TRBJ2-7	CASSEPLGYEQYF
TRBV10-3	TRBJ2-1	CAISDNELAGAGGEQFF
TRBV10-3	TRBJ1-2	CAISATNGGQAYGYTF
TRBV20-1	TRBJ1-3	CSASTGSSGNTIYF
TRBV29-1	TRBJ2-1	CSVSVVGHNEQFF
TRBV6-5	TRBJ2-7	CASSLTGEGSYEQYF
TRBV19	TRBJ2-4	CASSISIGKNIQYF
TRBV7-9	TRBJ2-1	CASSLPSNEQFF
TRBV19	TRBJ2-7	CASSGTHSYEQYF
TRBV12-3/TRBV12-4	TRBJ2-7	CASSLYRGIYEQYF
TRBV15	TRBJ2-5	CATSREGDIKGQYF
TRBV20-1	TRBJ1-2	CSAREGGGDWYGYTF
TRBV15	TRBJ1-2	CATSREGLYGYTF
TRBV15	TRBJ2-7	CASSRDDSGTYEQYF
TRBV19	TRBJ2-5	CATGLSRETQYF
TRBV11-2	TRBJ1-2	CASSLSRARILNYGYTF
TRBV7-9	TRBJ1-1	CASSLTNTEAFF
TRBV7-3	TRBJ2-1	CASSLGAGVSHDEQFF
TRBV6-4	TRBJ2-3	CASSDGVGSTDTQYF
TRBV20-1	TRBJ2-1	CSATDPVTDEQFF
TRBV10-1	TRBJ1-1	CASSESTATNTEAFF
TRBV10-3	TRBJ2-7	CAISESDLGGHEQYF
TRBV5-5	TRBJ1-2	CASSLAVDNLGYGYTF
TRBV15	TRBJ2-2	CATSSARGNTGELFF
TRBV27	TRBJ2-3	CASSSSPLRGSGDTDTQYF
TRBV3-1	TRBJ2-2	CASSQRAGDTGELFF